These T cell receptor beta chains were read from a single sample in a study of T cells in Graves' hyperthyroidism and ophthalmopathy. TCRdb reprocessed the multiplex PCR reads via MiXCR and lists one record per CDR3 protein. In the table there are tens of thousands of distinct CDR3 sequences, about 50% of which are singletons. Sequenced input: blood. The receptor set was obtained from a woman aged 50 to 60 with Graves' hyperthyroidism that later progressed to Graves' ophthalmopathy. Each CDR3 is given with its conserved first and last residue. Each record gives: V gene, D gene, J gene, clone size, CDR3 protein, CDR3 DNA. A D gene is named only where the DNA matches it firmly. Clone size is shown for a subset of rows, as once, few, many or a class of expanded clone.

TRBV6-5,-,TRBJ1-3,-,CASSWAGNSGNTIYF,TGTGCCAGCAGTTGGGCAGGGAACTCTGGAAACACCATATATTTT
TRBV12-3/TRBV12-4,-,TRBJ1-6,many,CASSPSVQGPNSPLHF,TGTGCCAGCAGTCCAAGTGTGCAGGGGCCGAATTCACCCCTCCACTTT
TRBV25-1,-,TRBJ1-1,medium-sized,CASSDVRGNTEAFF,TGTGCCAGCAGTGACGTCAGGGGGAACACTGAAGCTTTCTTT
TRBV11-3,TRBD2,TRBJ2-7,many,CASSPIGRGLADYEQYF,TGTGCCAGCAGCCCAATAGGCCGGGGACTAGCGGACTACGAGCAGTACTTC
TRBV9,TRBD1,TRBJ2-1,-,CASSRTGPYNEQFF,TGTGCCAGCAGCCGGACAGGACCTTACAATGAGCAGTTCTTC
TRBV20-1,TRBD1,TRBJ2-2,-,CSASRDRMNTGELFF,TGCAGTGCTAGCCGGGACAGGATGAACACCGGGGAGCTGTTTTTT
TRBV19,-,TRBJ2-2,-,CASTGAVGELFF,TGTGCCAGTACCGGAGCTGTCGGGGAGCTGTTTTTT
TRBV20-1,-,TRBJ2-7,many,CSAARDPAYEQYF,TGCAGTGCTGCTCGGGACCCGGCCTACGAGCAGTACTTC
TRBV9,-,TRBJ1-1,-,CASSVSSGVTEAFF,TGTGCCAGCAGCGTGAGTTCAGGGGTCACTGAAGCCTTCTTT
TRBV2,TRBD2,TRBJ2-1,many,CASILGRGVYNEQFF,TGTGCCAGCATTCTCGGGAGGGGAGTATACAATGAGCAGTTCTTC
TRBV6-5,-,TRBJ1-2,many,CASSYTPGENYGYTF,TGTGCCAGCAGTTACACACCGGGGGAAAACTATGGCTACACCTTC
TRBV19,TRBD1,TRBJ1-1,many,CASNIWPGTAPRLNMNTEAFF,TGTGCCAGTAATATCTGGCCCGGGACAGCCCCCAGGCTGAACATGAACACTGAAGCTTTCTTT
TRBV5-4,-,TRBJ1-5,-,CASSYKIAGVGVGPQHF,TGTGCCAGCAGCTACAAGATAGCGGGAGTGGGCGTCGGGCCCCAGCATTTT
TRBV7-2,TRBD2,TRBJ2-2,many,CASSLDSGGSAGELFF,TGTGCCAGCAGCTTAGATTCTGGCGGGAGCGCCGGGGAGCTGTTTTTT
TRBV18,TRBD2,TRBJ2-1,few,CASPPSGTSNEQFF,TGTGCCAGCCCACCAAGCGGGACTAGCAATGAGCAGTTCTTC
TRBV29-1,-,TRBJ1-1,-,CSVDMGTEAFF,TGCAGCGTTGATATGGGGACTGAAGCTTTCTTT
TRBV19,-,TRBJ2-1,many,CASKGFLNEQFF,TGTGCCAGCAAGGGGTTCCTCAATGAGCAGTTCTTC
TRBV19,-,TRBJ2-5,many,CASSSRDGQETQYF,TGTGCCAGTAGTTCCCGGGACGGTCAAGAGACCCAGTACTTC
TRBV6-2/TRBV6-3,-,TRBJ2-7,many,CASSPAHEQYF,TGTGCCAGCAGCCCCGCCCACGAGCAGTACTTC
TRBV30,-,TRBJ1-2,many,CAWSVDGVYGYTF,TGTGCCTGGAGTGTAGATGGGGTCTATGGCTACACCTTC
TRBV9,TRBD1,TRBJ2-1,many,CASSAGTGANNEQFF,TGTGCCAGCAGCGCCGGGACAGGGGCAAACAATGAGCAGTTCTTC
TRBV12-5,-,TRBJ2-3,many,CASDKYTDTQYF,TGTGCTAGTGACAAGTACACAGATACGCAGTATTTT
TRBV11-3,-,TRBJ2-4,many,CASSLGRQVQYF,TGTGCCAGCAGCCTAGGACGTCAGGTTCAGTACTTC
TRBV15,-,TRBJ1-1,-,CATSLMRGNEAFF,TGTGCCACCAGCCTGATGAGGGGGAATGAAGCTTTCTTT
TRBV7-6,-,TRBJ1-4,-,CASSPHPTNGKLFF,TGTGCCAGCAGCCCCCACCCAACTAATGGAAAACTGTTTTTT
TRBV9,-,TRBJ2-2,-,CASSGQGELFF,TGTGCCAGCAGCGGACAGGGGGAGCTGTTTTTT
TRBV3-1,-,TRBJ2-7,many,CASSSNRDGQREQYF,TGTGCCAGCAGCTCTAACCGGGACGGCCAACGGGAGCAGTACTTC
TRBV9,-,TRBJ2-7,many,CASSVATDRPAYEQYF,TGTGCCAGCAGCGTAGCTACCGACAGGCCCGCCTACGAGCAGTACTTC